The 8 T cell receptor beta chains reported below all come from one sample, sequenced in a study of blood T cell repertoires in COVID-19. Repertoires were generated with immunoSEQ multiplex PCR, while TCRdb's copy carries only in-frame clones and drops some. The sample carries over 60,000 clones, 76% recorded once. Sequenced input: peripheral blood. The receptor source for this set is a man aged 55-75 years with COVID-19, enrolled during active disease.

This chain uses TRBV18 with TRBJ1-5; no clear D. This CDR3 comprises 12 residues. The germline V and J ends were trimmed by 2 bases and 5 bases, with 4 bases remaining between them. CDR1 is KGHSH and CDR2 is LQKENI in the germline V gene. Here the CDR3 reads CASSPGDQPQHF. CDR3 nucleotides: TGTGCCAGCTCACCAGGAGATCAGCCCCAGCATTTT.

The gene calls are TRBV29-1 and TRBJ2-5, with D possibly being TRBD1 (6 bases). V was pared by 7 bases and J by 3 bases, with 9 bases between. Germline CDR1 and CDR2: SQVTM and ANQGSEA. The CDR3 extends over 11 amino acids. The CDR3: CSGNREETQYF. The CDR3, as DNA: TGCAGCGGCAACAGGGAAGAGACCCAGTACTTC.

The V gene is TRBV30, the J gene TRBJ1-6; D may be TRBD1 (6 bases). This CDR3 contains 14 residues. The ends were cut back, 3 bases at V and 13 bases at J, with 19 bases in the middle. Germline assignment: CDR1 GTSNPN and CDR2 SVGIG (reference sequence). DNA for the CDR3: TGTGCCTGGAGGGATTCAGGGGTTACCGGGCCCCTCCACTTT. The encoded protein is CAWRDSGVTGPLHF.

The chain links TRBV28 to TRBJ1-2; D is unresolved. The germline V gene encodes CDR1 MDHEN and CDR2 SYDVKM. The CDR3 runs 11 residues. V lost 1 base, J lost 7 bases, and 4 bases lay in between. As DNA, the CDR3 is TGTGCCAGCAGTTTATTCAGTGGCTACACCTTC. Translated: CASSLFSGYTF.

V usage is TRBV5-1 and J usage is TRBJ2-1; D call uncertain. CDR3 size: 14 residues. The germline gives CDR1 SGHRS, CDR2 YFSETQ. Trimming took off 6 bases at V and 7 bases at J, with 17 bases between the two ends. The chain's CDR3 is CASTQTTDFNEQFF. In DNA form, the CDR3 reads TGCGCCAGCACTCAGACGACCGACTTTAATGAGCAGTTCTTC.

The chain recombines TRBV10-3 with TRBJ1-6; D not certain. Trimming cost V 5 bases and J 10 bases, with 9 bases left between them. Germline values: CDR1 ENHRY, CDR2 SYGVKD. The CDR3 is 12 amino acids. The CDR3 DNA is TGTGCCATCAGTAGAGGGAGATCACCCCTCCACTTT. Protein product: CAISRGRSPLHF.

CDR3 DNA sequence: TGTGCCAGCAGCGTAGACTCGAGGGGGATCTACAATGAGCAGTTCTTC. The encoded protein is CASSVDSRGIYNEQFF. The V call is TRBV9, the J call TRBJ2-1; possible D gene TRBD1, 6 bases. CDR3 length: 16 residues. V lost 0 bases, J lost 3 bases, and 13 bases lay in between. Germline CDR1 and CDR2: SGDLS and YYNGEE.

This clone was observed a few times. Written as DNA, the CDR3 is TGTGCCAGCAGCTTGGGTCCAGAGGCACCCCTCCACTTT. Residues: CASSLGPEAPLHF. The chain is built from TRBV5-4 and TRBJ1-6; D unresolved. V was shortened by 0 bases and J by 11 bases, with 9 bases between the two germline ends. The CDR3 runs 13 residues. CDR1 is SGHNT, CDR2 YYREEE, per germline (reference sequence).